This T cell receptor (beta chain) was identified during a study of blood T cells in healthy people across ages. Study findings and constraints: TCR beta diversity correlated strongly with naive T cell percentage.

Concerning this clonotype itself: Its antigen is undetermined.

Germline assignment: CDR1 SNHLY and CDR2 FYNNEI. J gave up 0 bases and V 4 bases, and 5 bases lay outside the gene matches. The CDR3 spans 15 residues. For the second PCR, which ran for 7 to 11 cycles, a sample-barcoded 5' primer and a J-beta primer mix were used. TCRdb fed the 5' RACE reads into MiXCR, producing one record per CDR3 protein. The repertoire includes about 640,000 distinct CDR3 sequences, approximately 59% of them detected once, and roughly 34% sits in the top ten. Specimen: blood. The chain couples TRBV2 to TRBJ2-7; 8 bases fit TRBD2. The source of this sequence is a man aged 55 to 69 in good health. For the CDR3, the DNA is TGTGCCAGCAGTGCCCAGCGGGGGTACTCCTACGAGCAGTACTTC. This encodes CASSAQRGYSYEQYF.